This T cell receptor beta chain was sequenced during a study of CD8 T cells in Susac syndrome. Germline lookup yields CDR1 SGDLS and CDR2 YYNGEE. This CDR3 spans 15 amino acids. V lost 0 bases to trimming and J lost 9 bases; unmatched junction nucleotides: 6. General observations from the study: The study recognized that its TCR sequencing and HLA analysis covered a relatively small number of individuals.

Reverse transcription of roughly 0.45 to 1 ug RNA was performed with random hexamers. It was immunoSEQ multiplex PCR that amplified TCR beta CDR3 across 54 Vbeta and 13 Jbeta. TCRdb used MiXCR to reprocess the immunoSEQ multiplex PCR reads, holding one entry per CDR3 protein. The sample consists of about 430,000 distinct CDR3 sequences, around 85% of them appearing once. Points on this clonotype: The antigen is undetermined.

TEMRA cells were enriched by FACS, while CD8+ and CD4+ T cells were obtained through a negative isolation that was performed magnetically. The rearrangement links TRBV9 to TRBJ2-1; 10 bases are a match to TRBD2. This receptor was taken from a human donor with multiple sclerosis. The material sequenced was CD8+ T cells from PBMCs. CDR3 nucleotides: TGTGCCAGCAGCGTAGGGCTAGCGGGAGAGGGTGAGCAGTTCTTC. It codes for CASSVGLAGEGEQFF.